Presented here are 15 T cell receptor beta chains from one specimen sequenced in a study of OX40 agonist ivuxolimab in advanced cancers. Clones were read by immunoSEQ multiplex PCR, and TCRdb kept only the in-frame ones, dropping some. The profile shows tens of thousands of clones, around 85% of them singletons. The material sequenced was CD4+ or CD8+ T cells sorted from blood, taken in a trial of the OX40 agonist ivuxolimab. The receptors were sampled from an adult with an advanced solid tumor such as melanoma, head and neck, liver or kidney cancer.

This rearrangement joins TRBV19 to TRBJ1-1; 7 bases align to TRBD1. Germline V gene data show CDR1 as LNHDA and CDR2 as SQIVND (reference sequence). With 2 bases clipped from V and 2 bases from J, the junction kept 5 bases outside the gene matches. This CDR3 contains 15 residues. The CDR3 is CASSIRGQLNTEAFF. The CDR3 region has the DNA TGTGCCAGTAGTATAAGGGGGCAACTCAACACTGAAGCTTTCTTT.

The chain combines TRBV6-5 with TRBJ2-3; TRBD1 agrees at 12 bases. This CDR3 comprises 15 residues. Unmatched junction bases numbered 6, after V lost 5 bases and J lost 6 bases. Germline CDR1 MNHEY, CDR2 SVGAGI. CDR3 nucleotides: TGTGCCAGCAGTACCGGGACAGGGGGCGGCGATACGCAGTATTTT. Translated, it gives CASSTGTGGGDTQYF.

This clone was seen more than once but under ten times. V usage is TRBV19 and J usage is TRBJ2-7; D is possibly TRBD1 (5 bases). Looked up from germline, CDR1 is LNHDA and CDR2 is SQIVND (reference sequence). Trimming cost V 6 bases and J 3 bases, with 12 bases left between them. This CDR3 contains 13 residues. The CDR3 coding sequence is TGTGCCAGTAGAAGGACACAAGACTACGAGCAGTACTTC. Residues: CASRRTQDYEQYF. The full variable domain, its missing parts supplied by reference TRBV19 and TRBJ2-7, is DGGITQSPKYLFRKEGQNVTLSCEQNLNHDAMYWYRQDPGQGLRLIYYSQIVNDFQKGDIAEGYSVSREKKESFPLTVTSAQKNPTAFYLCASRRTQDYEQYFGPGTRLTVT.

The chain carries TRBV5-1 and TRBJ1-4, with a tentative D call TRBD1 (5 bases). The CDR3 loop spans 13 amino acids. Germline CDR1 is SGHRS and CDR2 is YFSETQ. Trimming removed 2 bases from V and 5 bases from J, with 7 bases in between. DNA of the CDR3: TGCGCCAGCAGCTTTGGGGGAAATGAAAAACTGTTTTTT. Its translation is CASSFGGNEKLFF. The complete variable domain, with remaining parts taken from reference TRBV5-1 and TRBJ1-4, reads KAGVTQTPRYLIKTRGQQVTLSCSPISGHRSVSWYQQTPGQGLQFLFEYFSETQRNKGNFPGRFSGRQFSNSRSEMNVSTLELGDSALYLCASSFGGNEKLFFGSGTQLSVL.

J is TRBJ1-5 and V is TRBV28, with D maybe TRBD1 (5 bases). Looked up from germline, CDR1 is MDHEN and CDR2 is SYDVKM. V was clipped by 1 base and J by 1 base, with 11 bases between them. The CDR3 has 16 amino acids. The CDR3 DNA reads as TGTGCCAGCAGTTTATTAAGGGGTGGGAGCAATCAGCCCCAGCATTTT. It encodes CASSLLRGGSNQPQHF.

V gene TRBV9 combines with J gene TRBJ2-3; 16 bases are shared with TRBD2. The J segment lost 3 bases and the V segment lost 4 bases, leaving 14 bases of the junction unmatched. CDR1 is SGDLS, CDR2 YYNGEE, per germline. The CDR3 totals 20 residues. The DNA of the CDR3 is TGTGCCAGCAGCCTGGGGACTAGCGGGGGGGCCGGTCGAATAACAGATACGCAGTATTTT. Translated, it gives CASSLGTSGGAGRITDTQYF.

This chain links TRBV7-9 with TRBJ2-7, with D hard to call. CDR3 size: 13 residues. Deletions cut 2 bases from V and 2 bases from J, with 7 bases between. The V gene's germline CDR1 is SEHNR and CDR2 FQNEAQ (reference sequence). CDR3 sequence (DNA): TGTGCCAGCAGCTTAAACAGTGCCTACGAGCAGTACTTC. The encoded protein is CASSLNSAYEQYF.

V gene TRBV27 combines with J gene TRBJ2-7, with TRBD2 identical over 11 bases. V was pared by 6 bases and J by 7 bases, with 11 bases of the junction left unmatched. This CDR3 is built from 15 residues. Looked up from germline, CDR1 is MNHEY and CDR2 is SMNVEV (reference sequence). CDR3 DNA sequence: TGTGCCAGCAGAATAGTAGCGGGAGGGCCGGGTGAGCAGTACTTC. Protein product: CASRIVAGGPGEQYF.

The chain has TRBV28 and TRBJ2-1; D is undetermined. Germline CDR1 MDHEN, CDR2 SYDVKM. V was pared by 6 bases and J by 1 base, with 10 bases between. This CDR3 spans 14 amino acids. The CDR3 DNA reads TGTGCCAGCAGGGCCCCCCGATCCTACAATGAGCAGTTCTTC. Translation gives CASRAPRSYNEQFF.

A note on this clone: The junction shows a germline mismatch at one end, possibly a read error. The genes are TRBV28 and TRBJ2-7; D might be TRBD1 or TRBD2, each matching 5 bases. The CDR3 covers 15 residues. Germline lookup yields CDR1 MDHEN and CDR2 SYDVKM. Written as DNA, the CDR3 is TGTGTCAGCAGTTTTGGGGGAATACCCTCCTACGAGCAGTACTTC. Its protein product is CVSSFGGIPSYEQYF.

The chain recombines TRBV11-3 with TRBJ2-2; D might be TRBD1 (5 bases). CDR1 is SGHNT, CDR2 YENEEA, per germline. Trimming pared 4 bases from V and 1 base from J, leaving 10 bases between. The CDR3 covers 15 residues. The CDR3 sequence: CASSSREVNTGELFF. CDR3 nucleotide sequence: TGTGCCAGCAGCTCCAGGGAAGTGAACACCGGGGAGCTGTTTTTT.

The rearrangement links TRBV7-2 to TRBJ2-7, with 8 nucleotides matching TRBD1. The CDR3 sequence is 14 residues long. In germline, CDR1 is SGHTA, CDR2 FQGNSA. With 5 bases clipped from V and 1 base from J, the junction kept 4 bases outside the gene matches. This CDR3 reads CASSARTGSYEQYF. The CDR3 coding sequence is TGTGCCAGCAGCGCGAGGACAGGGTCCTACGAGCAGTACTTC.

This clone was picked up one time. The chain combines TRBV4-3 with TRBJ1-3, with unresolved D. Germline CDR1 reads LGHNA; CDR2 reads YSLEER. CDR3 size: 15 residues. Trimming cost V 0 bases and J 0 bases, with 6 bases left between them. CDR3 sequence reads: CASSQDKSSGNTIYF. DNA for the CDR3: TGCGCCAGCAGCCAAGACAAGAGCTCTGGAAACACCATATATTTT.

V gene TRBV6-5 combines with J gene TRBJ1-2; no clear D. V was cut by 5 bases and J by 2 bases, with 12 bases left in between. Germline CDR1 MNHEY, CDR2 SVGAGI. The CDR3 is made up of 14 amino acids. In DNA form, the CDR3 reads TGTGCCAGCAGTGAAGTGGTAGGGAACTATGGCTACACCTTC. Protein product: CASSEVVGNYGYTF.

This clone was recorded once. The V gene is TRBV5-6, the J gene TRBJ2-2; D is unresolved. Trimming stripped 3 bases from V and 9 bases from J, with 18 bases between. Germline CDR1 reads SGHDT; CDR2 reads YYEEEE. The CDR3 spans 15 residues. The CDR3 loop reads CASSSQTTTNRELFF. The DNA for the CDR3 is TGTGCCAGCAGCTCGCAGACAACGACCAACCGGGAGCTGTTTTTT.